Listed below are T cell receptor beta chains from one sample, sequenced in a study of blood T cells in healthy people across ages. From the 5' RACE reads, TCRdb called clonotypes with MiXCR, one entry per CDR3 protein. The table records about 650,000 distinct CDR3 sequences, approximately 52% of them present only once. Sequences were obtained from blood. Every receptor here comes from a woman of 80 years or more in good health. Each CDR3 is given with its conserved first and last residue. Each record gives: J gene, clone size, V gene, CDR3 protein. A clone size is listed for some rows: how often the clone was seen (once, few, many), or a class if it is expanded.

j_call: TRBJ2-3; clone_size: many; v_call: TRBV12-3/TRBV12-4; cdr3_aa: CASSLSAAADTQYF
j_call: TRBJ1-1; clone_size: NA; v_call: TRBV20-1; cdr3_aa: CSARYGRAEAFF
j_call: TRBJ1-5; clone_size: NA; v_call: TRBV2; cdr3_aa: CASGSQAGGSNQPQHF
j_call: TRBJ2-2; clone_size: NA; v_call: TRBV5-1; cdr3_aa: CASNQLPGELFF
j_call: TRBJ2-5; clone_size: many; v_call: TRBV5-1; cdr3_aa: CASSLIGTETQYF
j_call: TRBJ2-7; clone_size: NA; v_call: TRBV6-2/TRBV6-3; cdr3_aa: CASTLEGKQYF
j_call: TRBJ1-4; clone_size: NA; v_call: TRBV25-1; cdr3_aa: CASSDPQLGGSNEKLFF
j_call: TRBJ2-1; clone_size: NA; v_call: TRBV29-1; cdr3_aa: CSVEGPGLVNEQFF
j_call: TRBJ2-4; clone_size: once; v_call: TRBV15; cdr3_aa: CATSTGAKNIQYF
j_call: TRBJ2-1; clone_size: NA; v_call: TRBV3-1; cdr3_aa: CASGQSSYNEQFF
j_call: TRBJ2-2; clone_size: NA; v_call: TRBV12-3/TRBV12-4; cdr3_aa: CASITGGGTGELFF
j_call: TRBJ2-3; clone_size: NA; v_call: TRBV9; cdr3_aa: CASSPENTDTQYF
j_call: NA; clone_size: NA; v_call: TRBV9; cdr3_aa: CASSVGGVPLEQYF
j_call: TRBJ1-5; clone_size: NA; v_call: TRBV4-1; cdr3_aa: CASSLAGRGNQPQHF
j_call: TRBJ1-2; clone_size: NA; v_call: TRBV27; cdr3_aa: CASRSRGYTF
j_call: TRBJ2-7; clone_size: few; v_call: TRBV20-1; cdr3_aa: CSASRGHEQYF
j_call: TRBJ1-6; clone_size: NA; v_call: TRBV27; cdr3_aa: CAGSWDPTPRLNSPLHF
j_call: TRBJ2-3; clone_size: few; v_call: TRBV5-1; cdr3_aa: CASSKTAPSTDTQYF
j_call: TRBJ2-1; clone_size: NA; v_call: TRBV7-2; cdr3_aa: CASSLDGGPNNEQFF
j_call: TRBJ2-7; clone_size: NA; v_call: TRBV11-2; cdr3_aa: CASSFSTSGRANEQYF
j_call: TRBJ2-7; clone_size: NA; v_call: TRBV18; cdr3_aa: CASSIVGPYEQYF
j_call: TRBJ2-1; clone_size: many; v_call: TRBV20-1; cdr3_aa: CSADRGLALSYNEQFF
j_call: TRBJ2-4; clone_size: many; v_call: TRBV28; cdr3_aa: CASSLPPGSIAKNIQYF
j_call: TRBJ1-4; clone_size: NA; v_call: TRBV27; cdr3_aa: CASTRDWGSEKLFF
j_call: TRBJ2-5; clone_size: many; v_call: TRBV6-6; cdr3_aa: CASSPSAQETQYF
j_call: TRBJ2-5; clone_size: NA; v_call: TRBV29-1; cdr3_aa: CSVDTNRKETQYF
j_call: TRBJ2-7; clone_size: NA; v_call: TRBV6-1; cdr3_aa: CASSVRTGGGAGVRYNEQYF
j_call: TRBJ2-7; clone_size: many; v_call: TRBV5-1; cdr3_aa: CASSSSSGSYEQYF
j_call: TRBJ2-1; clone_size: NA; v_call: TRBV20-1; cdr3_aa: CSARDQTWTSGRGLEQFF
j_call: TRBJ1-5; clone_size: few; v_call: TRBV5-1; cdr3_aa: CASSLEGRYNQPQHF
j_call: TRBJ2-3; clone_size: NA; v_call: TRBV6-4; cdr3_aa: CASSDLGGAGRDTQYF